Listed below are T cell receptor beta chains from one sample, sequenced in a study of T-cell memory formation after mild COVID-19. TCRdb reprocessed the 5' RACE reads with MiXCR, giving one entry per CDR3 protein. The sample includes about 470,000 distinct CDR3 sequences, approximately 18% seen only once; the top ten take roughly 12%. Sequenced input: PBMCs or a T cell subset sorted from them (not recorded which). The source of these receptors is an adult woman who had mild COVID-19 (a few samples of this study predate the infection). Cell type and time point are not known. Both conserved end residues are part of each CDR3. A D gene is named only where the DNA matches it firmly. Size tells how often a clone was seen (once, few, many) or the class of an expanded clone, and some rows leave it out.

D: TRBD1; J: TRBJ2-7; size: .; V: TRBV6-2/TRBV6-3; DNA: TGTGCCAGTCATCAGGGGGCTTACGAGCAGTACTTC; CDR3: CASHQGAYEQYF
D: .; J: TRBJ2-1; size: .; V: TRBV12-3/TRBV12-4; DNA: TGTGCCAGCAGTTCTGGGCTAGGAAATGAGCAGTTCTTC; CDR3: CASSSGLGNEQFF
D: TRBD1; J: TRBJ2-2; size: .; V: TRBV20-1; DNA: TGCAGTGCTAGAGGACCGGACAGGGGAATGGGAAACACCGGGGAGCTGTTTTTT; CDR3: CSARGPDRGMGNTGELFF
D: TRBD2; J: TRBJ2-3; size: few; V: TRBV20-1; DNA: TGCAGTGCTAGAGATCGGACTAGCGGGGGAGATACGCAGTATTTT; CDR3: CSARDRTSGGDTQYF
D: TRBD2; J: TRBJ2-6; size: few; V: TRBV12-3/TRBV12-4; DNA: TGTGCCAGCAGTTTCTCGGGGGGTCTCTCTGGGGCCAACGTCCTGACTTTC; CDR3: CASSFSGGLSGANVLTF
D: .; J: TRBJ2-5; size: many; V: TRBV18; DNA: TGTGCCAGCTCACCCCATCGATGGGGGTCCGGAGAGACCCAGTACTTC; CDR3: CASSPHRWGSGETQYF
D: .; J: TRBJ2-1; size: few; V: TRBV11-1; DNA: TGTGCCAGCAGCTTCGAGGGACACCAGAGCTCCTACAATGAGCAGTTCTTC; CDR3: CASSFEGHQSSYNEQFF
D: TRBD1; J: TRBJ2-3; size: .; V: TRBV14; DNA: TGTGCCAGCAGCCCCCAGGGGGCACCCACAGATACGCAGTATTTT; CDR3: CASSPQGAPTDTQYF
D: .; J: TRBJ2-3; size: .; V: TRBV21-1; DNA: TGTGCCAGCAGCAAAGCGGAGGGGGGGAGACACTTCACAGATACGCAGTATTTT; CDR3: CASSKAEGGRHFTDTQYF
D: .; J: TRBJ2-3; size: .; V: TRBV5-1; DNA: TGCGCCAGCAGCTTGGGGGGGATGGCTGCAACAGATACGCAGTATTTT; CDR3: CASSLGGMAATDTQYF
D: TRBD1; J: TRBJ2-2; size: many; V: TRBV12-3/TRBV12-4; DNA: TGTGCCAGCAGAGGAGGACAGGGAGCGACCGGGGAGCTGTTTTTT; CDR3: CASRGGQGATGELFF
D: TRBD2; J: TRBJ2-3; size: .; V: TRBV7-9; DNA: TGTGCCAGCAGCTCGACTAGCGGCACAGATACGCAGTATTTT; CDR3: CASSSTSGTDTQYF
D: .; J: TRBJ2-4; size: few; V: TRBV12-3/TRBV12-4; DNA: TGTGCCAGCAGTTCGGTTAGGGGCTTGGTTGCCAAAAACATTCAGTACTTC; CDR3: CASSSVRGLVAKNIQYF
D: .; J: TRBJ1-4; size: few; V: TRBV6-5; DNA: TGTGCCAGCAGTTCTTTGGCGGGGGGAGAAAAACTGTTTTTT; CDR3: CASSSLAGGEKLFF
D: .; J: TRBJ2-3; size: few; V: TRBV24-1; DNA: TGTGCCCCCCGTCGGGGGAGCCCCCCAGATACGCAGTATTTT; CDR3: CAPRRGSPPDTQYF
D: .; J: TRBJ2-7; size: .; V: TRBV6-6; DNA: TGTGCCAGCAGATCTTCCCGGGACTTTGGCGCCTACGAGCAGTACTTC; CDR3: CASRSSRDFGAYEQYF
D: .; J: TRBJ2-3; size: .; V: TRBV21-1; DNA: TGTGCCAGCAGCAAAGAGGAGGGGGAGTACACGGATACGCAGTATTTT; CDR3: CASSKEEGEYTDTQYF
D: TRBD2; J: TRBJ2-1; size: .; V: TRBV5-4; DNA: TGTGCCAGCAGCGAAGCGGGACTGTACAATGAGCAGTTCTTC; CDR3: CASSEAGLYNEQFF
D: TRBD2; J: TRBJ2-5; size: .; V: TRBV6-2/TRBV6-3; DNA: TGTGCCAGCACCGCTAGCGGGAGCCCCCAAGAGACCCAGTACTTC; CDR3: CASTASGSPQETQYF
D: .; J: TRBJ2-1; size: few; V: TRBV9; DNA: TGTGCCAGCAGCGTCCCCCTGCTTAGCGCCGAGGGTGAGCAGTTCTTC; CDR3: CASSVPLLSAEGEQFF
D: .; J: TRBJ2-2; size: few; V: TRBV20-1; DNA: TGCAGTGCCAGAGCAGAGGGGCAGGCCACGAACACCGGGGAGCTGTTTTTT; CDR3: CSARAEGQATNTGELFF
D: .; J: TRBJ2-2; size: .; V: TRBV4-2; DNA: TGTGCCAGCAGCCAACCCCAGGCCGGGGAGCTGTTTTTT; CDR3: CASSQPQAGELFF
D: .; J: TRBJ2-3; size: few; V: TRBV19; DNA: TGTGCCAGTAGAAATGTTCTTTCAGTGGATACGCAGTATTTT; CDR3: CASRNVLSVDTQYF
D: TRBD2; J: TRBJ2-7; size: .; V: TRBV7-2; DNA: TGTGCCAGCAGCCGAGTTCCCAGCGGGACCTACGAGCAGTACTTC; CDR3: CASSRVPSGTYEQYF
D: TRBD1; J: TRBJ1-4; size: .; V: TRBV5-6; DNA: TGTGCCAGCAGCGGACAGGATGCAACTAATGAAAAACTGTTTTTT; CDR3: CASSGQDATNEKLFF
D: .; J: TRBJ1-1; size: .; V: TRBV24-1; DNA: TGTGCCACCAGTGATGGGCCCAGGATAGGTGAAGCTTTCTTT; CDR3: CATSDGPRIGEAFF
D: TRBD2; J: TRBJ2-7; size: .; V: TRBV11-2; DNA: TGTGCCAGCAGCCCCTGGACTAGCGGGAACTACGAGCAGTACTTC; CDR3: CASSPWTSGNYEQYF
D: TRBD2; J: TRBJ2-7; size: many; V: TRBV20-1; DNA: TGCAGTGCTCAAGGTGGTAGCGGGGGTATTAGCTCCTACGAGCAGTACTTC; CDR3: CSAQGGSGGISSYEQYF
D: .; J: TRBJ2-7; size: few; V: TRBV27; DNA: TGTGCCAGCAGCATGGACGGCGACACGAGCTCCTACGAGCAGTACTTC; CDR3: CASSMDGDTSSYEQYF
D: TRBD2; J: TRBJ2-3; size: few; V: TRBV6-4; DNA: TGTGCCAGCAGTCCGACTAGCGGGACTGGGACAGATACGCAGTATTTT; CDR3: CASSPTSGTGTDTQYF
D: .; J: TRBJ1-1; size: .; V: TRBV7-2; DNA: TGTGCCAGCACTACTACGGGGCGGAACACTGAAGCTTTCTTT; CDR3: CASTTTGRNTEAFF
D: .; J: TRBJ1-6; size: few; V: TRBV4-2; DNA: TGTGCCAGCAGCCTTGAGACACCGGATGTGAATTCACCCCTCCACTTT; CDR3: CASSLETPDVNSPLHF
D: TRBD2; J: TRBJ2-1; size: many; V: TRBV7-8; DNA: TGTGCCAGCAAGGATCTAGCGGGGGGGCCGAGTGAGCAGTTCTTC; CDR3: CASKDLAGGPSEQFF
D: .; J: TRBJ2-7; size: few; V: TRBV18; DNA: TGTGCCAGCTCTGTCGGAGAACAGGGAATCGACTACGAGCAGTACTTC; CDR3: CASSVGEQGIDYEQYF
D: TRBD2; J: TRBJ2-2; size: few; V: TRBV12-3/TRBV12-4; DNA: TGTGCCAGCAGTGCCCCGGGACTAGCGGGGGTCATCGGGGAGCTGTTTTTT; CDR3: CASSAPGLAGVIGELFF
D: .; J: TRBJ2-3; size: .; V: TRBV12-3/TRBV12-4; DNA: TGTGCCAGCAGTTTAGGGCCACTAGAAGATACGCAGTATTTT; CDR3: CASSLGPLEDTQYF
D: .; J: TRBJ1-1; size: .; V: TRBV9; DNA: TGTGCCAGCAGCGTAGGGGTGGTCACTGAAGCTTTCTTT; CDR3: CASSVGVVTEAFF
D: .; J: TRBJ2-2; size: .; V: TRBV15; DNA: TGTGCCACCAGCAGAGAAAGGCCACGCGGACTGATAAACACCGGGGAGCTGTTTTTT; CDR3: CATSRERPRGLINTGELFF
D: TRBD1; J: TRBJ1-1; size: .; V: TRBV7-9; DNA: TGTGCCAGCAGCCCGAAGCTAAGACAGGGATCTGAAGCTTTCTTT; CDR3: CASSPKLRQGSEAFF
D: .; J: TRBJ2-3; size: many; V: TRBV18; DNA: TGTGCCAGCAGCCCAGGGGGGGATACGCAGTATTTT; CDR3: CASSPGGDTQYF
D: TRBD1; J: TRBJ1-5; size: .; V: TRBV7-2; DNA: TGTGCCAGCAGCTTAGCGGGTCCAGGACAGGGGGTTCAGCCCCAGCATTTT; CDR3: CASSLAGPGQGVQPQHF
D: .; J: TRBJ2-7; size: .; V: TRBV5-1; DNA: TGCGCCAGCAGTTCTCCGCGTATAGGAGGGCCAGAGTACGAGCAGTACTTC; CDR3: CASSSPRIGGPEYEQYF
D: .; J: TRBJ1-2; size: .; V: TRBV29-1; DNA: TGCAGCGTGGGTGGACAGACCAACTATGGCTACACCTTC; CDR3: CSVGGQTNYGYTF
D: .; J: TRBJ2-7; size: few; V: TRBV21-1; DNA: TGTGCCAGCAGCAAAGGGATCCCTAGCGGGAACAGCTCCTACGAGCAGTACTTC; CDR3: CASSKGIPSGNSSYEQYF
D: TRBD2; J: TRBJ2-3; size: .; V: TRBV27; DNA: TGTGCCAGCAGTCCCTACTTTCGGACTAGCGGGGACCAAGATACGCAGTATTTT; CDR3: CASSPYFRTSGDQDTQYF
D: TRBD1; J: TRBJ2-7; size: few; V: TRBV12-3/TRBV12-4; DNA: TGTGCCAGCAGCCTCGGACAGGGCTGGGCCTACGAGCAGTACTTC; CDR3: CASSLGQGWAYEQYF
D: TRBD1; J: TRBJ2-7; size: few; V: TRBV6-5; DNA: TGTGCCAGCAGTGGGGACAGGGGATCCCCCTACGAGCAGTACTTC; CDR3: CASSGDRGSPYEQYF
D: .; J: TRBJ1-3; size: few; V: TRBV15; DNA: TGTGCCACCAGCAGAGATACAAGTGGAAACACCATATATTTT; CDR3: CATSRDTSGNTIYF
D: TRBD1; J: TRBJ2-5; size: .; V: TRBV12-3/TRBV12-4; DNA: TGTGCCAGCAGCTCCCGGACAGGGGGGCAAGAGACCCAGTACTTC; CDR3: CASSSRTGGQETQYF
D: .; J: TRBJ2-7; size: .; V: TRBV27; DNA: TGTGCCAGCAGTTCCGCCCGGGGGGCCTACTACGAGCAGTACTTC; CDR3: CASSSARGAYYEQYF
D: TRBD2; J: TRBJ2-7; size: .; V: TRBV9; DNA: TGTGCCAGCAGCGAGATAGCGGGGCCCTCCCACGAGCAGTACTTC; CDR3: CASSEIAGPSHEQYF
D: TRBD1; J: TRBJ2-5; size: few; V: TRBV14; DNA: TGTGCCAGCAGCCAACGCGCGACAGGGACCGAGACCCAGTACTTC; CDR3: CASSQRATGTETQYF
D: .; J: TRBJ2-2; size: few; V: TRBV4-3; DNA: TGCGCCAGCAGCCAGGTGAACGGGGAGCTGTTTTTT; CDR3: CASSQVNGELFF
D: TRBD2; J: TRBJ2-1; size: .; V: TRBV7-9; DNA: TGTGCCAGCAGCTTAGCGGTCGGACTAGCAATCAATGAGCAGTTCTTC; CDR3: CASSLAVGLAINEQFF
D: .; J: TRBJ1-2; size: .; V: TRBV3-1; DNA: TGTGCCAGCAGCCAAGTCAGGGCCACCTATGGCTACACCTTC; CDR3: CASSQVRATYGYTF